A selection of T cell receptor beta chains follows, all from one sample in a study of T cells after posttransplantation cyclophosphamide. This table comes from immunoSEQ multiplex PCR, and its TCRdb copy is limited to in-frame clones, with some not included. The table records 66,000 or so clones, just under 95% of them present only once. The sample comprised PBMCs. The receptor set was obtained from a woman aged 25 to 39 in good health and a related stem cell transplant donor. CDR3s include the opening cysteine and the closing phenylalanine or tryptophan. The D gene is left open where the match is weak. Size tells how often a clone was seen (once, few, many) or the class of an expanded clone, and some rows leave it out.

CDR3 protein: CASSLAGGRDTIYF; CDR3 DNA: TGTGCCAGCAGCTTGGCTGGGGGCAGGGACACCATATATTTT; V gene: TRBV5-8; J gene: TRBJ1-3; D gene: NA; clone size: NA
CDR3 protein: CASSLGNNQPQHF; CDR3 DNA: TGTGCCAGCAGCTTAGGTAACAATCAGCCCCAGCATTTT; V gene: TRBV7-6; J gene: TRBJ1-5; D gene: NA; clone size: NA
CDR3 protein: CASRSPGGQANYGYTF; CDR3 DNA: TGCGCCAGCAGATCGCCCGGGGGGCAGGCGAACTATGGCTACACCTTC; V gene: TRBV4-1; J gene: TRBJ1-2; D gene: NA; clone size: NA
CDR3 protein: CASSLLATDTQYF; CDR3 DNA: TGTGCCAGCAGCTTACTAGCGACAGATACGCAGTATTTT; V gene: TRBV13; J gene: TRBJ2-3; D gene: NA; clone size: NA
CDR3 protein: CASAAPGAHNSPLHF; CDR3 DNA: TGTGCCAGCGCTGCCCCCGGGGCCCATAATTCACCCCTCCACTTT; V gene: TRBV6-6; J gene: TRBJ1-6; D gene: NA; clone size: NA
CDR3 protein: CASSEMTMGPQHF; CDR3 DNA: TGTGCCAGCAGTGAGATGACCATGGGGCCCCAGCATTTT; V gene: TRBV6-1; J gene: TRBJ1-5; D gene: NA; clone size: once
CDR3 protein: CASSLGQIYEQYF; CDR3 DNA: TGTGCCAGCAGTTTAGGACAGATCTACGAGCAGTACTTC; V gene: TRBV27; J gene: TRBJ2-7; D gene: NA; clone size: NA
CDR3 protein: CASGLGSPSTDTQYF; CDR3 DNA: TGTGCTAGTGGTTTGGGCAGTCCTAGCACAGATACGCAGTATTTT; V gene: TRBV12-5; J gene: TRBJ2-3; D gene: NA; clone size: NA
CDR3 protein: CASSSVKDSPLHF; CDR3 DNA: TGTGCCAGCAGCAGCGTTAAGGATTCACCCCTCCACTTT; V gene: TRBV5-4; J gene: TRBJ1-6; D gene: NA; clone size: NA
CDR3 protein: CASSLRGGGAVNEQFF; CDR3 DNA: TGTGCCAGCAGCTTACGGGGCGGGGGGGCGGTAAATGAGCAGTTCTTC; V gene: TRBV11-2; J gene: TRBJ2-1; D gene: TRBD2; clone size: NA
CDR3 protein: CASSRLAGQDYGGYTF; CDR3 DNA: TGCGCCAGCAGCCGCCTGGCTGGGCAGGACTATGGTGGCTACACCTTC; V gene: TRBV4-3; J gene: TRBJ1-2; D gene: NA; clone size: once
CDR3 protein: CASSTGGSDTQYF; CDR3 DNA: TGCGCCAGCAGTACGGGGGGGTCAGATACGCAGTATTTT; V gene: TRBV10-1; J gene: TRBJ2-3; D gene: TRBD2; clone size: NA
CDR3 protein: CASRAAGLYGYTF; CDR3 DNA: TGTGCCAGCCGAGCGGCAGGACTCTATGGCTACACCTTC; V gene: TRBV6-1; J gene: TRBJ1-2; D gene: NA; clone size: NA
CDR3 protein: CASGWTGKNEKLFF; CDR3 DNA: TGTGCCAGCGGTTGGACAGGGAAGAATGAAAAACTGTTTTTT; V gene: TRBV6-1; J gene: TRBJ1-4; D gene: TRBD1; clone size: NA
CDR3 protein: CASSLVPRGTYNEQFF; CDR3 DNA: TGTGCCAGCAGCTTAGTGCCGCGGGGGACTTACAATGAGCAGTTCTTC; V gene: TRBV7-2; J gene: TRBJ2-1; D gene: TRBD2; clone size: few
CDR3 protein: CASSEYNGRLGPNYGYTF; CDR3 DNA: TGTGCCAGCAGTGAATATAATGGTCGGTTGGGGCCTAACTATGGCTACACCTTC; V gene: TRBV25-1; J gene: TRBJ1-2; D gene: NA; clone size: once
CDR3 protein: CAFSPGGGGTEAFF; CDR3 DNA: TGTGCCTTTTCACCAGGGGGCGGAGGGACTGAAGCTTTCTTT; V gene: TRBV5-4; J gene: TRBJ1-1; D gene: TRBD1; clone size: NA
CDR3 protein: CASREAGSGNTIYF; CDR3 DNA: TGTGCCAGCAGGGAGGCAGGGTCTGGAAACACCATATATTTT; V gene: TRBV7-2; J gene: TRBJ1-3; D gene: NA; clone size: NA
CDR3 protein: CAWTLGGYDSPLHF; CDR3 DNA: TGTGCCTGGACCTTGGGAGGGTACGATTCACCCCTCCACTTT; V gene: TRBV30; J gene: TRBJ1-6; D gene: NA; clone size: once
CDR3 protein: CASSHPRARRETQYF; CDR3 DNA: TGCGCCAGCAGCCATCCCAGGGCGCGTAGAGAGACCCAGTACTTC; V gene: TRBV4-1; J gene: TRBJ2-5; D gene: NA; clone size: NA
CDR3 protein: CASSGAGTKETQYF; CDR3 DNA: TGTGCCAGCAGTGGGGCCGGGACCAAAGAGACCCAGTACTTC; V gene: TRBV2; J gene: TRBJ2-5; D gene: NA; clone size: once
CDR3 protein: CASSPGPYGYTF; CDR3 DNA: TGTGCCAGCAGTCCGGGACCTTATGGCTACACCTTC; V gene: TRBV6-1; J gene: TRBJ1-2; D gene: NA; clone size: NA
CDR3 protein: CASSRGQGANGYTF; CDR3 DNA: TGCGCCAGCAGCCGCGGACAGGGGGCTAATGGCTACACCTTC; V gene: TRBV4-3; J gene: TRBJ1-2; D gene: TRBD1; clone size: NA
CDR3 protein: CASSAGSSYNEQFF; CDR3 DNA: TGTGCCAGCAGCGCCGGGTCGTCCTACAATGAGCAGTTCTTC; V gene: TRBV9; J gene: TRBJ2-1; D gene: NA; clone size: once
CDR3 protein: CACYTGYTEAFF; CDR3 DNA: TGTGCCTGTTACACAGGGTACACTGAAGCTTTCTTT; V gene: TRBV30; J gene: TRBJ1-1; D gene: NA; clone size: NA
CDR3 protein: CASSQQIRTGTSLDTQYF; CDR3 DNA: TGCGCCAGCAGCCAACAAATCCGGACGGGGACTAGTCTAGATACGCAGTATTTT; V gene: TRBV4-1; J gene: TRBJ2-3; D gene: TRBD2; clone size: NA
CDR3 protein: CASRTDRASYEQYF; CDR3 DNA: TGTGCCAGCAGGACCGACAGGGCCTCCTACGAGCAGTACTTC; V gene: TRBV28; J gene: TRBJ2-7; D gene: TRBD1; clone size: NA
CDR3 protein: CASSLGGSSNYGYTF; CDR3 DNA: TGCGCCAGCAGCTTGGGGGGGTCCTCTAACTATGGCTACACCTTC; V gene: TRBV5-1; J gene: TRBJ1-2; D gene: NA; clone size: once
CDR3 protein: CASSRLAGQQETQYF; CDR3 DNA: TGTGCCAGCAGCCGCTTAGCGGGGCAACAAGAGACCCAGTACTTC; V gene: TRBV28; J gene: TRBJ2-5; D gene: TRBD2; clone size: NA
CDR3 protein: CASSRIQGQETQYF; CDR3 DNA: TGTGCCAGCAGCCGAATCCAGGGCCAAGAGACCCAGTACTTC; V gene: TRBV14; J gene: TRBJ2-5; D gene: NA; clone size: NA
CDR3 protein: CAWTRGTGTPLATNEKLFF; CDR3 DNA: TGTGCCTGGACCCGAGGGACAGGGACACCCCTTGCAACTAATGAAAAACTGTTTTTT; V gene: TRBV30; J gene: TRBJ1-4; D gene: TRBD1; clone size: NA
CDR3 protein: CASSPRGGTGAIQPQHF; CDR3 DNA: TGTGCCAGCAGTCCCAGGGGAGGGACAGGGGCGATTCAGCCCCAGCATTTT; V gene: TRBV2; J gene: TRBJ1-5; D gene: TRBD1; clone size: NA
CDR3 protein: CASSKDSLYGYTF; CDR3 DNA: TGTGCCAGCAGTAAAGACAGTCTATATGGCTACACCTTC; V gene: TRBV9; J gene: TRBJ1-2; D gene: NA; clone size: NA
CDR3 protein: CASSIAQGLPNTEAFF; CDR3 DNA: TGTGCCAGTAGTATAGCACAGGGCCTGCCAAACACTGAAGCTTTCTTT; V gene: TRBV19; J gene: TRBJ1-1; D gene: NA; clone size: NA
CDR3 protein: CASSMRGLAGAYNEQFF; CDR3 DNA: TGTGCCAGCAGCATGAGGGGACTAGCGGGGGCGTACAATGAGCAGTTCTTC; V gene: TRBV11-1; J gene: TRBJ2-1; D gene: TRBD2; clone size: NA
CDR3 protein: CASSQLAGLAGAREQFF; CDR3 DNA: TGCGCCAGCAGCCAATTAGCGGGACTAGCGGGGGCACGTGAGCAGTTCTTC; V gene: TRBV4-1; J gene: TRBJ2-1; D gene: TRBD2; clone size: NA
CDR3 protein: CASSQAGDTEAFF; CDR3 DNA: TGTGCCAGCAGCCAAGCTGGGGACACTGAAGCTTTCTTT; V gene: TRBV4-2; J gene: TRBJ1-1; D gene: NA; clone size: NA